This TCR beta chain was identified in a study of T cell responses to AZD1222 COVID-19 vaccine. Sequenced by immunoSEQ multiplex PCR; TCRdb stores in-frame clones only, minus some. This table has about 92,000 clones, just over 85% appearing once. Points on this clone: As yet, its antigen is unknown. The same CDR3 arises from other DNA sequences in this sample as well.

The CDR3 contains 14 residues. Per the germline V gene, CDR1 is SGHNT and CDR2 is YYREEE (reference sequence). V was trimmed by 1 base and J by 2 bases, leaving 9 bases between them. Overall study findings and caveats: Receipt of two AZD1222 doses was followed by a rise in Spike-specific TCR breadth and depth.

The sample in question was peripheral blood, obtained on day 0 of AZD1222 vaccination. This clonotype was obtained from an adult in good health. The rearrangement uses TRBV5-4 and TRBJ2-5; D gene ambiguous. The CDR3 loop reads CASSLLGAQETQYF. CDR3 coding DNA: TGTGCCAGCAGCTTGTTGGGTGCTCAAGAGACCCAGTACTTC.